The next 16 T cell receptor beta chains were all read from a single sample in a study of shared clonotypes between healthy human individuals. Libraries were prepared by immunoSEQ multiplex PCR; TCRdb keeps only in-frame clonotypes and omits some of them. The table lists about 650,000 clones, nearly 97% of them singletons. Cells designated naive CD8 were CD45RO-negative and were positively selected for CCR7, with terminally differentiated effector memory CD45RA+ cells excluded. The sample comprised naive CD8+ T cells sorted from blood. Source of these receptors: a woman aged 25 to 39 in good health.

The chain combines TRBV11-2 with TRBJ1-2; the D gene is possibly TRBD1 (5 bases). The CDR3 has 17 amino acids. Trimming stripped 10 bases from V and 1 base from J, with 25 bases between. Germline CDR1 SGHAT, CDR2 FQNNGV. CDR3 protein: CATRREGQGGLNYGYTF. CDR3 in DNA: TGTGCCACCCGGCGGGAAGGGCAGGGCGGTCTTAACTATGGCTACACCTTC.

This chain uses TRBV28 with TRBJ2-5, with 8 positions matching TRBD2. Germline V gene data show CDR1 as MDHEN and CDR2 as SYDVKM. The CDR3 is 15 amino acids. The V segment lost 6 bases and the J segment 1 base; nucleotides outside the gene matches: 7. The CDR3 loop reads CASSPPGGVQETQYF. The CDR3 DNA follows: TGTGCCAGCAGCCCCCCGGGAGGGGTCCAAGAGACCCAGTACTTC.

The chain combines TRBV19 with TRBJ2-7, with no clear D. The CDR3 length is 11 residues. The germline V and J ends were trimmed by 4 bases and 6 bases, with 7 bases remaining between them. The germline V gene encodes CDR1 LNHDA and CDR2 SQIVND (reference sequence). CDR3 bases: TGTGCCAGTAGTACACAGCGCGAGCAGTACTTC. Translated: CASSTQREQYF.

The chain carries TRBV9 and TRBJ2-6, with TRBD1 matching 11 bases. CDR3 length: 18 amino acids. After removal of 0 bases from V and 2 bases from J, the junction contained 4 bases not matched to a gene. The germline gives CDR1 SGDLS, CDR2 YYNGEE. This chain's CDR3 is CASSVAWTGGAGANVLTF. In DNA, the CDR3 is TGTGCCAGCAGCGTAGCCTGGACAGGGGGCGCTGGGGCCAACGTCCTGACTTTC.

The chain carries TRBV19 and TRBJ1-5, with unresolved D. The V end was cut by 3 bases, the J end by 9 bases, with 15 bases between. Looked up from germline, CDR1 is LNHDA and CDR2 is SQIVND (reference sequence). The CDR3 loop spans 14 amino acids. In DNA form, the CDR3 reads TGTGCCAGTAGTATCAGCATGGCGTATAGGCCCCAGCATTTT. Translation: CASSISMAYRPQHF. Together with reference TRBV19 and TRBJ1-5, the CDR3 gives the full variable domain: DGGITQSPKYLFRKEGQNVTLSCEQNLNHDAMYWYRQDPGQGLRLIYYSQIVNDFQKGDIAEGYSVSREKKESFPLTVTSAQKNPTAFYLCASSISMAYRPQHFGDGTRLSIL.

This chain links TRBV6-1 with TRBJ2-1; 9 positions agree with TRBD1. Germline CDR1 MNHNS, CDR2 SASEGT. The CDR3 runs to 17 residues. V was pared by 3 bases and J by 8 bases, with 14 bases of the junction left unmatched. For the CDR3, the DNA is TGTGCCAGCAGTGACCCAATAATGGGACAGGGAACGTATGAGCAGTTCTTC. Protein: CASSDPIMGQGTYEQFF.

CDR3 loop: CASSRDRSVDEQYF. DNA for the CDR3: TGTGCCAGCAGCCGGGACCGAAGCGTGGACGAGCAGTACTTC. The V gene is TRBV27, the J gene TRBJ2-7; possibly TRBD1 or TRBD2 for D (5 bases each). The CDR3 extends over 14 amino acids. V lost 6 bases and J 5 bases, leaving 17 bases between the germline ends. The germline V gene encodes CDR1 MNHEY and CDR2 SMNVEV (reference sequence).

The DNA of the CDR3 is TGTGCCAGCAACTTAGGGCTCACGGATTCACCCCTCCACTTT. Its protein is CASNLGLTDSPLHF. The chain employs TRBV6-1 and TRBJ1-6; D is unresolved. V was trimmed by 7 bases and J by 8 bases, leaving 15 bases between them. CDR3 length equals 14 residues. Per germline, CDR1 MNHNS and CDR2 SASEGT.

This chain uses TRBV9 with TRBJ2-1; possibly TRBD1 for D (5 bases). CDR1 and CDR2 from the germline V gene are SGDLS and YYNGEE. With 0 bases removed from V and 2 bases from J, the gap between germline ends came to 9 bases. This CDR3 contains 15 residues. CDR3 coding DNA: TGTGCCAGCAGCGTAGAAGGGGTGACCTACAATGAGCAGTTCTTC. This translates into CASSVEGVTYNEQFF.

The chain is built from TRBV27 and TRBJ2-1, with D tentatively TRBD2 (6 bases). In germline, CDR1 is MNHEY, CDR2 SMNVEV (reference sequence). This CDR3 region has 14 residues. V was trimmed by 4 bases and J by 8 bases, leaving 15 bases between them. CDR3 residues: CASSWMGGGDEQFF. CDR3 coding DNA: TGTGCCAGCAGTTGGATGGGGGGAGGCGATGAGCAGTTCTTC.

The CDR3 sequence is CASSGTRTREGYEQYF. CDR3 DNA sequence: TGTGCCAGCTCCGGGACCAGGACTAGGGAGGGCTACGAGCAGTACTTC. The chain is built from TRBV2 and TRBJ2-7; 7 nucleotides align to TRBD2. The trim removed 8 bases at V and 3 bases at J, leaving 16 bases unmatched. In germline, CDR1 is SNHLY, CDR2 FYNNEI. This CDR3 is 16 amino acids long.

The V gene is TRBV19, the J gene TRBJ2-2; TRBD2 matches at 9 bases. This CDR3 region has 18 residues. CDR1 is LNHDA, CDR2 SQIVND, per germline (reference sequence). The junction had 18 bases not matched to a gene; V was cut back by 5 bases and J by 8 bases. The CDR3 region is CASSPPPGLAGPQGELFF. CDR3 coding DNA: TGTGCCAGTAGTCCCCCTCCGGGACTAGCTGGACCTCAGGGGGAGCTGTTTTTT.

J is TRBJ2-7 and V is TRBV19, with D perhaps TRBD1 or TRBD2 (5 bases each). This CDR3 contains 15 residues. V was cut by 1 base and J by 2 bases, with 12 bases left in between. The V gene's germline CDR1 is LNHDA and CDR2 SQIVND (reference sequence). CDR3 nucleotide sequence: TGTGCCAGTAGTATAGTTGAAGGGACCGCCTACGAGCAGTACTTC. Translated: CASSIVEGTAYEQYF. Full variable domain (missing parts from reference TRBV19 and TRBJ2-7): DGGITQSPKYLFRKEGQNVTLSCEQNLNHDAMYWYRQDPGQGLRLIYYSQIVNDFQKGDIAEGYSVSREKKESFPLTVTSAQKNPTAFYLCASSIVEGTAYEQYFGPGTRLTVT.

V is TRBV28 and J is TRBJ2-1; D gene unclear. This CDR3 is 14 amino acids long. Germline CDR1 reads MDHEN; CDR2 reads SYDVKM. V was pared by 7 bases and J by 4 bases, with 14 bases between. The CDR3 DNA sequence: TGTGCCAGCAATCGGCAAGCGATTTACAATGAGCAGTTCTTC. Translating gives CASNRQAIYNEQFF.

The V and J genes are TRBV4-2 and TRBJ2-7; 7 bases match TRBD1. The CDR3 is 17 residues long. The germline V gene encodes CDR1 LGHNA and CDR2 YNFKEQ. With 4 bases clipped from V and 1 base from J, the junction kept 13 bases outside the gene matches. The chain's CDR3 is CASSPSPSGTESYEQYF. For the CDR3, the DNA is TGTGCCAGCAGCCCCTCTCCTTCCGGGACAGAGTCCTACGAGCAGTACTTC.

The rearrangement uses TRBV15 and TRBJ2-5, with D tentatively TRBD1 (6 bases). CDR1 is LNHNV and CDR2 is YYDKDF in the germline V gene (reference sequence). This CDR3 has 15 residues. V gave up 1 base and J gave up 0 bases, with 9 bases separating them. As DNA, the CDR3 is TGTGCCACCAGCAGAGCAGGGGTCCACCAAGAGACCCAGTACTTC. As protein: CATSRAGVHQETQYF.